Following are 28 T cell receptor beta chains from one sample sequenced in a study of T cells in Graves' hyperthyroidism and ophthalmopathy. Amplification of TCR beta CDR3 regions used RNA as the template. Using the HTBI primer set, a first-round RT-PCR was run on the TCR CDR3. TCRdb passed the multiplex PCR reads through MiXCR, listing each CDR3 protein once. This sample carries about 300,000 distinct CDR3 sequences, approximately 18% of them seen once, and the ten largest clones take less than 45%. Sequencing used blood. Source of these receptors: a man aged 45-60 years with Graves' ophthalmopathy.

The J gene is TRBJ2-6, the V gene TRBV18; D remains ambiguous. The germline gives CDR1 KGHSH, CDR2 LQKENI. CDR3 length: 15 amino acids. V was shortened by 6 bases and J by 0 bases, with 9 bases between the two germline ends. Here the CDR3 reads CASSPSFSGANVLTF. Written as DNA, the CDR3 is TGTGCCAGCTCCCCCTCCTTCTCTGGGGCCAACGTCCTGACTTTC.

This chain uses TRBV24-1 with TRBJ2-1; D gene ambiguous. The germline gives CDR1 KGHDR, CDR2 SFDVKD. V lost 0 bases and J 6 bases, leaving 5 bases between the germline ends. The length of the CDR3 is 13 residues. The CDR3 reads CATSDLSPNEQFF. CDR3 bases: TGTGCCACCAGTGATTTGAGCCCCAATGAGCAGTTCTTC.

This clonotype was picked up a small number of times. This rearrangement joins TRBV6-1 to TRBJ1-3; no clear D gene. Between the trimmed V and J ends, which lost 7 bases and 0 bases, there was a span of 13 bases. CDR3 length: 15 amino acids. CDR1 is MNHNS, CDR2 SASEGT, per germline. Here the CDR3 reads CASTPEGRSGNTIYF. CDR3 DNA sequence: TGTGCCAGCACCCCAGAGGGTCGCTCTGGAAACACCATATATTTT.

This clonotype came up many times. The CDR3: CAISRAGKAPKPHYGYTF. CDR3 bases: TGTGCCATCAGTAGGGCAGGGAAAGCTCCGAAACCTCACTATGGCTACACCTTC. This chain links TRBV10-3 with TRBJ1-2, with D possibly TRBD1 on 5 matching bases. Per germline, CDR1 ENHRY and CDR2 SYGVKD. V gave up 5 bases and J gave up 3 bases, with 25 bases separating them. This CDR3 has 18 residues.

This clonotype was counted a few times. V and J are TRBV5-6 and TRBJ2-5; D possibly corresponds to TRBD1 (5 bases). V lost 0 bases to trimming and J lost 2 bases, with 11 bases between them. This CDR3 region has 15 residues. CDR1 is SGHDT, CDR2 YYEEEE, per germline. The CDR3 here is CASSLVEAGQETQYF. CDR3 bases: TGTGCCAGCAGCTTGGTAGAGGCAGGGCAAGAGACCCAGTACTTC.

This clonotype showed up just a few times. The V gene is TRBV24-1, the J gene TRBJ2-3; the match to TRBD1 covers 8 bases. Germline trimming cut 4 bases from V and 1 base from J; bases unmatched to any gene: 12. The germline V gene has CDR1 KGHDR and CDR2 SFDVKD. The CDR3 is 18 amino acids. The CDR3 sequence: CATSDPRSRGPGTDTQYF. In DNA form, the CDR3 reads TGTGCCACCAGTGACCCGAGGAGCAGGGGGCCCGGCACAGATACGCAGTATTTT.

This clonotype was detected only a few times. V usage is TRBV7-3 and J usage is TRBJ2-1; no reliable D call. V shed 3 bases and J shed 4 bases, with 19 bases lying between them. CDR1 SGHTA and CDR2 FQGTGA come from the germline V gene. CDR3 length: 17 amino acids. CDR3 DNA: TGTGCCAGCAGCTTGAGTGGCCGGAAAGGTTCATACAATGAGCAGTTCTTC. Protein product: CASSLSGRKGSYNEQFF.

The DNA for the CDR3 is TGTGCCAGCAGTCCAGCCGGTTCGAATCAGCCCCAGCATTTT. This translates into CASSPAGSNQPQHF. The chain joins TRBV6-1 to TRBJ1-5; D remains ambiguous. Germline V lookup: CDR1 MNHNS, CDR2 SASEGT. The CDR3 consists of 14 residues. V was shortened by 5 bases and J by 4 bases, with 12 bases between the two germline ends.

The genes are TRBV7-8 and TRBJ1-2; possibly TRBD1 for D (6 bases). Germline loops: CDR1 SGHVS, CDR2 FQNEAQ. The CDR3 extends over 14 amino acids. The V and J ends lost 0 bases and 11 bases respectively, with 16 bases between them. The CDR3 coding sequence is TGTGCCAGCAGCTTAGCGCAAGGGGGGTTTGAGTACACCTTC. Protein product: CASSLAQGGFEYTF. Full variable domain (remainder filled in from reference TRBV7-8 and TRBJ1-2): GAGVSQSPRYKVAKRGQDVALRCDPISGHVSLFWYQQALGQGPEFLTYFQNEAQLDKSGLPSDRFFAERPEGSVSTLKIQRTQQEDSAVYLCASSLAQGGFEYTFGSGTRLTVV.

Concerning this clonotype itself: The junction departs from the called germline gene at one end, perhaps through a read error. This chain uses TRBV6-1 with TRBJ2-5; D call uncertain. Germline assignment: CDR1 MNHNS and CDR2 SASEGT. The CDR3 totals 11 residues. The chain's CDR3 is CASSPQETRYF. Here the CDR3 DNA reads TGTGCCAGCAGTCCCCAAGAGACCCGGTACTTC.

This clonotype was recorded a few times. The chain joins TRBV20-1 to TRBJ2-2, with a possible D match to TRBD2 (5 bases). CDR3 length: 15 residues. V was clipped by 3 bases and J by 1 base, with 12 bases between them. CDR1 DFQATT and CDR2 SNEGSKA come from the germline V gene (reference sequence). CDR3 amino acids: CSASTPRENTGELFF. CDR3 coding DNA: TGCAGTGCTAGTACCCCCCGGGAGAACACCGGGGAGCTGTTTTTT.

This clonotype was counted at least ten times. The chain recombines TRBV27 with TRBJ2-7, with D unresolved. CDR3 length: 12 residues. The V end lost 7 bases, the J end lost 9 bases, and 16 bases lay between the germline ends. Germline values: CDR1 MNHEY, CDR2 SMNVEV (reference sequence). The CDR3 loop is CASTPVRLGQYF. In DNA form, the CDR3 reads TGTGCCAGCACTCCCGTCCGTCTAGGGCAGTACTTC.

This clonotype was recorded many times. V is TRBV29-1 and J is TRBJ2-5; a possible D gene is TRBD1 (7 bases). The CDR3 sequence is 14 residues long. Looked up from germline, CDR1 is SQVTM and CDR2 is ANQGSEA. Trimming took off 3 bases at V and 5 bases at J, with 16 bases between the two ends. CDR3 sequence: CSVELGGGWETQYF. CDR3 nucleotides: TGCAGCGTTGAGCTTGGAGGGGGCTGGGAGACCCAGTACTTC.

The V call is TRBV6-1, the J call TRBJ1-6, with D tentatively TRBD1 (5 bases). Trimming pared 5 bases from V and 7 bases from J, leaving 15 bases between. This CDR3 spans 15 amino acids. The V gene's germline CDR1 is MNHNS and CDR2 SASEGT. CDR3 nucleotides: TGTGCCAGCAGTACCCGGTGGGGGGAGAATTCACCCCTCCACTTT. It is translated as CASSTRWGENSPLHF.

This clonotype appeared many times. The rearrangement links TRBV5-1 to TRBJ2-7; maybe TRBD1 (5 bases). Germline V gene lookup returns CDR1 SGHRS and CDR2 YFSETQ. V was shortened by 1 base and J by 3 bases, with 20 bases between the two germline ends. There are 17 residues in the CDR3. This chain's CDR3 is CASSLRGFDDLIYEQYF. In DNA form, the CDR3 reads TGCGCCAGCAGCTTGAGGGGTTTCGACGACCTAATCTACGAGCAGTACTTC.

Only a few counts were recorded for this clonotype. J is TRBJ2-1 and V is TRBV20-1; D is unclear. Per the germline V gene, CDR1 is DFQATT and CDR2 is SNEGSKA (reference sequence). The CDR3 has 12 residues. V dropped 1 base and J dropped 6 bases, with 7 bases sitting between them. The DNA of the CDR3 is TGCAGTGCTAGAGGCGGCCCCAATGAGCAGTTCTTC. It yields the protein CSARGGPNEQFF.

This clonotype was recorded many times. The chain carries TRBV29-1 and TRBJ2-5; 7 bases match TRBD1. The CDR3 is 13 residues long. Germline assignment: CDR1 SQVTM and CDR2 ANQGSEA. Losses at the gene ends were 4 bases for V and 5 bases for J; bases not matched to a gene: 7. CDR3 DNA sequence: TGCAGCGTTGTGGGGGCCAGGGGGGAGACCCAGTACTTC. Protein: CSVVGARGETQYF.

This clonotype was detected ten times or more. The CDR3 coding sequence is TGTGCCAGCTCATCGACTAGCGGCACAGATACGCAGTATTTT. It codes for CASSSTSGTDTQYF. The chain combines TRBV18 with TRBJ2-3, with TRBD2 matching 8 bases. Germline CDR1 is KGHSH and CDR2 is LQKENI. Trimming at V came to 5 bases and at J to 1 base, leaving 2 bases not matched to a gene. The CDR3 runs 14 residues.

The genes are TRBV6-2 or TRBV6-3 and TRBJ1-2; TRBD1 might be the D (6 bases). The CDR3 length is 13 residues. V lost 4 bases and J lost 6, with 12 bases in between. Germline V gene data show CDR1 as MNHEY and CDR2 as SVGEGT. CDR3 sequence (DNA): TGTGCCAGCAGTTTCAGACAGGAGGATGGCTACACCTTC. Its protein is CASSFRQEDGYTF.

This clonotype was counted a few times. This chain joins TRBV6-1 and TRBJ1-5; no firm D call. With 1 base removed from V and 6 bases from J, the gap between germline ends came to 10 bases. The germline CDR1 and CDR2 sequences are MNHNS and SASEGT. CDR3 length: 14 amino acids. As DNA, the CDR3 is TGTGCCAGCAGTGAAGTTCCTTCAGGTCAGCCCCAGCATTTT. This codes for CASSEVPSGQPQHF.

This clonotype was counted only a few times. The CDR3 DNA reads as TGTGCCAGCAGTCCCGGTCCAGAGCAGTTCTTC. Protein sequence: CASSPGPEQFF. V gene TRBV2 combines with J gene TRBJ2-1; D is uncertain. Deletions cut 5 bases from V and 10 bases from J, with 9 bases between. The germline V gene encodes CDR1 SNHLY and CDR2 FYNNEI. The CDR3 length is 11 residues.

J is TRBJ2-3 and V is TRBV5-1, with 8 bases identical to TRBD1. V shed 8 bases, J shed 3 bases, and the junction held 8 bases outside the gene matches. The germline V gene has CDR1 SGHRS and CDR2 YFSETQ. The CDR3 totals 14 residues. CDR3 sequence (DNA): TGCGCCAGTTGGACAGGGATAAAAACAGATACGCAGTATTTT. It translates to CASWTGIKTDTQYF. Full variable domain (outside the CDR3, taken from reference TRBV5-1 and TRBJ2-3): KAGVTQTPRYLIKTRGQQVTLSCSPISGHRSVSWYQQTPGQGLQFLFEYFSETQRNKGNFPGRFSGRQFSNSRSEMNVSTLELGDSALYLCASWTGIKTDTQYFGPGTRLTVL.

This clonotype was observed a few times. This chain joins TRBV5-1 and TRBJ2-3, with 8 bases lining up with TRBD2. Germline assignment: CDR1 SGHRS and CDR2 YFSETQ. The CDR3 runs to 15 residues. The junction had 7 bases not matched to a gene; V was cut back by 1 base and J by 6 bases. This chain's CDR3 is CASSLSGRGFDTQYF. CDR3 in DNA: TGCGCCAGCAGCTTGAGCGGGAGAGGTTTTGATACGCAGTATTTT.

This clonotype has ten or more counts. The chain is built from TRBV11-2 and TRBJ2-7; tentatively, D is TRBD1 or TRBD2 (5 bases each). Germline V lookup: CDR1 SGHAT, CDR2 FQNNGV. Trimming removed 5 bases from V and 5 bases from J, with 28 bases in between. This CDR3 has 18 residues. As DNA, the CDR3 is TGTGCCAGCAGCCTACCCTGGGGGAGCAGGGCGAGCGTCCACGAGCAGTACTTC. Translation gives CASSLPWGSRASVHEQYF.

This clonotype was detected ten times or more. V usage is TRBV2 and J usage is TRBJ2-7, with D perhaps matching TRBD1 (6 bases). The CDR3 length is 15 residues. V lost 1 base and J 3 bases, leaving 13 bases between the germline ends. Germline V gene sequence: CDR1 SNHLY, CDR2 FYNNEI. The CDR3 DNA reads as TGTGCCAGCAGTGAAGAGGCAGGGGCCGTCTACGAGCAGTACTTC. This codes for CASSEEAGAVYEQYF.

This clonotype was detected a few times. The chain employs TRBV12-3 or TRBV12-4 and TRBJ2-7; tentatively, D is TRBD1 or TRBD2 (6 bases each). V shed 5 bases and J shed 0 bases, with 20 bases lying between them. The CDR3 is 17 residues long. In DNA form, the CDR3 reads TGTGCCAGCAGTCTCAACATAGGGGGGTACATCTCCTACGAGCAGTACTTC. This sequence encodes CASSLNIGGYISYEQYF.

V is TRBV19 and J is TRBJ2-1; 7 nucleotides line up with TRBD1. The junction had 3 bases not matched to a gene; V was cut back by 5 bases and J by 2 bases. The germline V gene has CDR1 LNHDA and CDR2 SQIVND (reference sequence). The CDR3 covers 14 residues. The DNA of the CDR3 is TGTGCCAGTAGTCAGCAGGGGGCCTACAATGAGCAGTTCTTC. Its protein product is CASSQQGAYNEQFF.

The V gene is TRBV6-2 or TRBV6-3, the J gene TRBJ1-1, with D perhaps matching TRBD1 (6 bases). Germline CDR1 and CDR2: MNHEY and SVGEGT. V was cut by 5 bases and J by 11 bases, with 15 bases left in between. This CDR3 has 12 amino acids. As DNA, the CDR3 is TGTGCCAGCAGTAAAGGGATGGGGGCGGCTTTCTTT. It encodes CASSKGMGAAFF.